Each of the 2 T cell receptor beta chains below was sequenced from the same sample in a study of cytotoxic CD8 clonotypes in ibrutinib-treated CLL (dated by TCRdb to 2020 to 2022). The sample's time point label, decoded: progressive disease on ibrutinib. Library generation was performed with the immunoSEQ multiplex PCR assay. TCRdb limited this immuneACCESS table to in-frame rearrangements with V and J called. A share of clones is missing; checked studies link under half to unresolved V genes, and the rest is unexplained. The sample table contains about 160,000 clones; only one count was recorded for about 88% of them. Approximately 2.9% of the sample belongs to the ten largest clones. The input for sequencing was PBMCs, taken at disease progression, from a patient treated with ibrutinib. These receptors were collected from a human donor with chronic lymphocytic leukemia.

This clone was seen a few times. The rearrangement uses TRBV27 and TRBJ1-1; D is unresolved. Looked up from germline, CDR1 is MNHEY and CDR2 is SMNVEV (reference sequence). The V end lost 3 bases, the J end lost 3 bases, and 8 bases lay between the germline ends. This CDR3 is built from 13 residues. The CDR3: CASSFRRYTEAFF. DNA for the CDR3: TGTGCCAGCAGTTTTCGTAGGTACACTGAAGCTTTCTTT.

This chain connects TRBV5-1 to TRBJ1-1; 7 bases are a match to TRBD1. The CDR3 runs to 15 residues. In germline, CDR1 is SGHRS, CDR2 YFSETQ. The V gene end was trimmed by 1 base and the J gene end by 6 bases; junction bases not matched to a gene: 9. The CDR3 nucleotides are TGCGCCAGCAGCTTGATTAACAGGGACAGCCCTGAAGCTTTCTTT. Its translation: CASSLINRDSPEAFF.